This record looks at one T cell receptor (beta chain) sequence and its context. These data come from a study of T cell changes during pregnancy in multiple sclerosis. Clones were read by immunoSEQ multiplex PCR, and TCRdb kept only the in-frame ones, dropping some. Of about 44,000 clones in the sample, 70% to 90% are singletons; the top ten hold about 1%. V was pared by 0 bases and J by 2 bases, with 9 bases between. CDR1 is SGHNT and CDR2 is YYREEE in the germline V gene (reference sequence). The CDR3 spans 15 residues. The receptor was isolated from a female donor with multiple sclerosis, enrolled in a pregnancy study. Sequencing used CD4+ T cells from peripheral blood mononuclear cells, obtained after pregnancy. The chain has TRBV5-4 and TRBJ1-3; a weak D match, TRBD1 (6 bases). The CDR3 here is CASSLETGTGNTIYF. CDR3 in DNA: TGTGCCAGCAGCTTGGAAACAGGGACTGGAAACACCATATATTTT.